The entry below describes one T cell receptor beta chain. PCR was performed using 60 Vbeta and 13 Jbeta primers. Using immunoSEQ multiplex PCR, the repertoire was profiled, and TCRdb retains in-frame clones only, with some absent. The sample comprises fewer than 150,000 clones, approximately 67% of which are singletons, and 7.5% to 9% rests with the top ten. This sample was taken from a study of cytomegalovirus exposure and HLA in healthy donors. As for the study in general: Counted in an early data release were approximately 80 million unique TCRs from HLA-typed donors.

The sequence was obtained from a man aged 18 to 30 in good health and CMV-seropositive. The sequenced sample was PBMCs.

As DNA, the CDR3 is TGTGCCAGCAGCGTAGTCGGGGGGCCAGATACGCAGTATTTT. The encoded protein is CASSVVGGPDTQYF. V is TRBV9 and J is TRBJ2-3; D possibly corresponds to TRBD2 (7 bases). Trimming left V 0 bases short and J 4 bases short, with 9 bases between. Per the germline V gene, CDR1 is SGDLS and CDR2 is YYNGEE. The CDR3 runs 14 residues. The variable domain in full, completed from reference TRBV9 and TRBJ2-3, reads DSGVTQTPKHLITATGQRVTLRCSPRSGDLSVYWYQQSLDQGLQFLIQYYNGEERAKGNILERFSAQQFPDLHSELNLSSLELGDSALYFCASSVVGGPDTQYFGPGTRLTVL.